The rows below give T cell receptor beta chains drawn from one sample of a study of blood T cell repertoires in COVID-19. Libraries were prepared by immunoSEQ multiplex PCR; TCRdb keeps only in-frame clonotypes and omits some of them. The sample contains fewer than 35,000 clones, roughly nine tenths of which appear only once. What was sequenced was peripheral blood. The receptors derive from a man aged 70-80 years with active COVID-19. CDR3s include the opening cysteine and the closing phenylalanine or tryptophan. The D gene is left open where the match is weak. For some rows the clone size is stated as once, few or many, or as a class when expanded; others skip it.

J gene | D gene | V gene | clone size | CDR3 DNA | CDR3 protein
TRBJ2-2 | TRBD1 | TRBV6-1 | - | TGTGCCAGCAGTGAACAAGGCAGGGGGCCGAGCACCGGGGAGCTGTTTTTT | CASSEQGRGPSTGELFF
TRBJ2-2 | - | TRBV7-3 | once | TGTGCCAGCAGCCCTCCAGGGGTTGGGGACACCGGGGAGCTGTTTTTT | CASSPPGVGDTGELFF
TRBJ1-1 | TRBD1 | TRBV11-2 | - | TGTGCCAGCAGCCACCACAACAAGCGGGACAGGTTTAACACTGAAGCTTTCTTT | CASSHHNKRDRFNTEAFF
TRBJ2-7 | TRBD2 | TRBV6-5 | - | TGTGCCAGCACCCCGGGACTAGCGCGCGACGAGCAGTACTTC | CASTPGLARDEQYF
TRBJ1-6 | TRBD1 | TRBV7-8 | - | TGTGCCAGCAGCTTACGGGACAGACCGAATTCACCCCTCCACTTT | CASSLRDRPNSPLHF
TRBJ2-2 | TRBD1 | TRBV5-1 | - | TGCGCCAGCAGCAAGGACAGGGAGGACGCCGGGGAGCTGTTTTTT | CASSKDREDAGELFF
TRBJ2-7 | - | TRBV14 | - | TGTGCCAGCAGCCAGTTGGCCGTTAAAGACGAGCAGTACTTC | CASSQLAVKDEQYF
TRBJ1-5 | TRBD1 | TRBV30 | - | TGTGCCTGGAGTGTACAGGGGGGTCAGCCCCAGCATTTT | CAWSVQGGQPQHF
TRBJ2-7 | - | TRBV27 | - | TGTGCCAGCAGTCGACAGGTATCCTACGAGCAGTACTTC | CASSRQVSYEQYF
TRBJ1-5 | - | TRBV27 | - | TGTGCCAGCAGCTTCGCCCGGAATCAGCCCCAGCATTTT | CASSFARNQPQHF
TRBJ2-3 | TRBD1 | TRBV19 | - | TGTGCCAGTAGTCCGGGGACAGGGGGAAGCACAGATACGCAGTATTTT | CASSPGTGGSTDTQYF
TRBJ1-5 | - | TRBV19 | - | TGTGCCAGTAGTAAGCAGGGAGGGGATCAGCCCCAGCATTTT | CASSKQGGDQPQHF
TRBJ2-7 | TRBD1 | TRBV7-9 | - | TGTGCCAGCAGCTTATGGGACAGGGGTTCTGTTGGGCAGTACTTC | CASSLWDRGSVGQYF
TRBJ1-1 | - | TRBV18 | - | TGTGCCAGCTCACCACGGGGCTTGAACACTGAAGCTTTCTTT | CASSPRGLNTEAFF
TRBJ1-2 | - | TRBV4-1 | - | TGCGCCAGCAGCCAAGATCGTGGGACTTCATATAACTATGGCTACACCTTC | CASSQDRGTSYNYGYTF
TRBJ1-1 | - | TRBV2 | - | TGTGCCAGCAGTGAAGGCAGAACAATGAACACTGAAGCTTTCTTT | CASSEGRTMNTEAFF
TRBJ1-1 | TRBD1 | TRBV30 | few | TGTGCCTGGGCACCGGGACAGGGGGGCACTGAAGCTTTCTTT | CAWAPGQGGTEAFF
TRBJ2-3 | - | TRBV5-1 | - | TGCGCCAGCAGCTTGGCCGTGGCCGTCGATACGCAGTATTTT | CASSLAVAVDTQYF
TRBJ1-2 | - | TRBV5-6 | - | TGTGCCAGCGCTAGAACAGGGAACTATGGCTACACCTTC | CASARTGNYGYTF
TRBJ2-7 | TRBD2 | TRBV13 | - | TGTGCCAGCAGCTTAGTGACTAGCGGGGGGCAGAGCTCCTACGAGCAGTACTTC | CASSLVTSGGQSSYEQYF
TRBJ1-6 | TRBD1 | TRBV6-5 | - | TGTGCCAGCAGCCAGGGACAGCTTACAGGACCCCTCCACTTT | CASSQGQLTGPLHF
TRBJ2-7 | TRBD1 | TRBV3-1/TRBV3-2 | - | TGTGCCAGCAGCCAAGGACAGGGGTTTAGCTCCTACGAGCAGTACTTC | CASSQGQGFSSYEQYF
TRBJ2-1 | TRBD2 | TRBV20-1 | - | TGCAGTGCTAGTGCCGGGGGGGTGCGGAGTAATGAGCAGTTCTTC | CSASAGGVRSNEQFF
TRBJ2-3 | - | TRBV9 | - | TGTGCCAGCAGCGTAGGAGTAAGCGGATACACAGATACGCAGTATTTT | CASSVGVSGYTDTQYF
TRBJ2-2 | - | TRBV5-1 | - | TGCGCCAGCAGCTTTCAACAGGGGAGGTCCGGGGAGCTGTTTTTT | CASSFQQGRSGELFF
TRBJ1-2 | TRBD1 | TRBV2 | - | TGTGCCAGCCGGGACAGGGGGGACTATGGCTACACCTTC | CASRDRGDYGYTF
TRBJ2-2 | - | TRBV7-3 | once | TGTGCCAGCAGCCCCGGGCCGACTAGTATCGGGGAGCTGTTTTTT | CASSPGPTSIGELFF
TRBJ2-7 | - | TRBV7-3 | - | TGTGCCAGCAGCTCCTCCGGGGGCTACGAGCAGTACTTC | CASSSSGGYEQYF
TRBJ2-2 | TRBD1 | TRBV2 | - | TGTGCCAGCTTTCAGGGGGCGGCCGGGGAGCTGTTTTTT | CASFQGAAGELFF
TRBJ1-2 | - | TRBV29-1 | - | TGCAGCGTTGACAGTCGGACTAACAGTGGGGACACCTTC | CSVDSRTNSGDTF
TRBJ2-1 | TRBD1 | TRBV18 | - | TGTGCCAGCTCACGAGCTCCGGGACAGGGGGTGTTTAGTGAGCAGTTCTTC | CASSRAPGQGVFSEQFF
TRBJ2-1 | - | TRBV29-1 | - | TGCAGCGTTGTCGGCAGGGGAACCTACAATGAGCAGTTCTTC | CSVVGRGTYNEQFF
TRBJ2-5 | - | TRBV5-1 | - | TGCGCCAGCAGCTTCACAGGGTCCGGGGAGACCCAGTACTTC | CASSFTGSGETQYF
TRBJ1-1 | - | TRBV11-2 | - | TGTGCCAGCAGCTTATCGAGAGCGCCAATGAACACTGAAGCTTTCTTT | CASSLSRAPMNTEAFF
TRBJ2-2 | - | TRBV9 | - | TGTGCCAGCAGCGTAGAGTCCGGGACCGGGGAGCTGTTTTTT | CASSVESGTGELFF
TRBJ2-1 | TRBD2 | TRBV7-6 | - | TGTGCCAGCAGCTTGTTAGCGGGCACGAGCTCCTACAATGAGCAGTTCTTC | CASSLLAGTSSYNEQFF
TRBJ1-1 | - | TRBV7-2 | - | TGTGCCAGCAGCTACGTCGGCGGGAACACTGAAGCTTTCTTT | CASSYVGGNTEAFF